One sample yielded the 12 T cell receptor beta chains listed below, sequenced in a study of spatial heterogeneity in lung cancer. MiXCR was run by TCRdb on the 5' RACE reads, yielding one entry per CDR3 protein. The table has some 52,000 distinct CDR3 sequences, roughly 7% seen once. Time point noted: sample taken at primary tumor resection. Whole RNA, which was extracted from tumor, nontumor lung tissue or frozen PBMC, was sequenced without any cell sorting. Specimen: PBMCs, collected at surgery. The source is a female donor with early-stage non-small cell lung cancer.

The sample holds many counts of this clonotype. The CDR3 is CASRNNREGYGYTF. In DNA form, the CDR3 reads TGTGCCAGCAGAAACAACAGGGAAGGCTATGGCTACACCTTC. The chain links TRBV12-3 or TRBV12-4 to TRBJ1-2; TRBD1 is a possible D gene (6 bases). The germline V and J ends were trimmed by 6 bases and 4 bases, with 15 bases remaining between them. CDR3 length: 14 residues.

This clonotype was counted at least ten times. The rearrangement uses TRBV10-1 and TRBJ2-3; D is ambiguous. The V end was cut by 6 bases, the J end by 0 bases, with 4 bases between. This CDR3 contains 12 residues. CDR1 is WNHNN and CDR2 is SYGVQD in the germline V gene (reference sequence). The CDR3 spells CASRGSTDTQYF. The CDR3 coding sequence is TGCGCCAGCAGAGGTAGCACAGATACGCAGTATTTT.

This chain uses TRBV7-3 with TRBJ2-6; 8 nucleotides line up with TRBD1. The V segment lost 1 base and the J segment 2 bases; nucleotides outside the gene matches: 1. CDR1 and CDR2 from the germline V gene are SGHTA and FQGTGA. This CDR3 is 16 amino acids long. CDR3 in DNA: TGTGCCAGCAGCTTAATGGGACAGGCTGGGGCCAACGTCCTGACTTTC. This gives the protein CASSLMGQAGANVLTF.

Turning to this clonotype: The junction shows a germline mismatch at one end, possibly a read error. The chain employs TRBV7-7 and TRBJ2-1, with 10 bases fitting TRBD2. The V gene's germline CDR1 is SSHAT and CDR2 FNYEAQ (reference sequence). The CDR3 runs to 17 residues. The DNA of the CDR3 is TGTGCTAGCAGCGACCAAGCGGGGGGGCAGCCCTACAATGAGCAGTTCTTC. It codes for CASSDQAGGQPYNEQFF.

This clonotype was counted at least ten times. This chain connects TRBV4-1 to TRBJ2-7; no definite D call. V lost 1 base to trimming and J lost 6 bases, with 13 bases between them. The CDR3 consists of 14 residues. Germline V lookup: CDR1 MGHRA, CDR2 YSYEKL. CDR3 nucleotide sequence: TGCGCCAGCAGCCAAGGGCAGGACGGTAGCGAGCAGTACTTC. Protein sequence: CASSQGQDGSEQYF.

This clonotype was picked up many times. One end of the junction does not line up with germline, which may come from a read error. The chain employs TRBV5-5 and TRBJ2-3; 10 nucleotides line up with TRBD2. Germline loops: CDR1 SGHKS, CDR2 YYEKEE (reference sequence). The length of the CDR3 is 16 residues. CDR3 coding DNA: TGTGCCAGCGGCTTGCTAGCGGGGGCGGACACAGATACGCAGTATTTT. It encodes CASGLLAGADTDTQYF.

This clonotype has at least ten counts. The V gene is TRBV6-4, the J gene TRBJ2-2, with D possibly being TRBD2 (5 bases). The V end was cut by 5 bases, the J end by 0 bases, with 7 bases between. Per germline, CDR1 MRHNA and CDR2 SNTAGT. CDR3 length: 14 amino acids. CDR3 sequence reads: CASSLEANTGELFF. The CDR3 coding sequence is TGTGCCAGCAGTTTGGAGGCGAACACCGGGGAGCTGTTTTTT.

This clonotype has ten or more counts. J is TRBJ1-1 and V is TRBV19, with 7 bases that match TRBD1. The ends lost 7 bases at V and 5 bases at J; junction bases unmatched: 7. Germline V CDR1 and CDR2: LNHDA, SQIVND (reference sequence). This CDR3 is 13 amino acids long. CDR3 DNA sequence: TGTGCCAGTATCCCGGACAGGACGACTGAAGCTTTCTTT. It translates to CASIPDRTTEAFF.

V is TRBV28 and J is TRBJ2-5, with 10 bases aligning to TRBD2. CDR3 size: 15 residues. Germline V lookup: CDR1 MDHEN, CDR2 SYDVKM. Trimming cost V 7 bases and J 7 bases; bases outside gene matches: 12. Here the CDR3 DNA reads TGTGCCAGCACCTTAGGGCTAGCGGGGGCAGGGACCCAGTACTTC. It is translated as CASTLGLAGAGTQYF.

This clonotype was counted at least ten times. The rearrangement joins TRBV20-1 to TRBJ2-7, with 7 bases aligning to TRBD2. The CDR3 has 12 residues. Germline V lookup: CDR1 DFQATT, CDR2 SNEGSKA (reference sequence). Trimming cost V 0 bases and J 6 bases; bases outside gene matches: 2. The CDR3 sequence: CSARDWGGEQYF. The CDR3 nucleotides read TGCAGTGCTAGAGATTGGGGGGGCGAGCAGTACTTC.

This clonotype has at least ten counts. The chain employs TRBV28 and TRBJ1-4; D remains unclear. The CDR3 consists of 14 residues. Germline V gene data show CDR1 as MDHEN and CDR2 as SYDVKM. The V gene lost 3 bases and the J gene lost 0 bases, with 5 bases spanning the gap. The CDR3 sequence: CASSFGATNEKLFF. CDR3 DNA: TGTGCCAGCAGTTTCGGTGCAACTAATGAAAAACTGTTTTTT.

V and J are TRBV6-6 and TRBJ1-5; no clear D. Trimming removed 5 bases from V and 2 bases from J, with 13 bases in between. The CDR3 runs 15 residues. Germline CDR1 is MNHNY and CDR2 is SVGAGI (reference sequence). CDR3 coding DNA: TGTGCCAGCAGTCACCATTCCGCCGGCAATCAGCCCCAGCATTTT. Protein sequence: CASSHHSAGNQPQHF.